This TCR beta chain was recorded in a study of T cell repertoires in cytomegalovirus infection. At the level of the study: Matching HLA type and CMV infection were both indicated by public TCR beta signatures.

TCRdb fed the reads into MiXCR, producing one record per CDR3 protein. This table has around 310,000 distinct CDR3 sequences, 29% appearing once. This clonotype was counted many times. What it recognizes is unknown. Study-wide findings and caveats: The ex vivo response showed dominance by HLA-C-restricted CMV-specific TCR beta clonotypes.

This TCR was recovered from a human donor in good health (CMV status not recorded). Some clones in this sample may be carry-over from other donors' samples. The sample consisted of cultured PBMCs, taken from culture after CMV antigen stimulation.

The CDR3 sequence: CATSSRGRSTDTQYF. CDR3 sequence (DNA): TGTGCCACCAGCAGCAGGGGAAGGAGCACAGATACGCAGTATTTT. The chain uses TRBV15 and TRBJ2-3; D might be TRBD1 (6 bases). From germline, CDR1 is LNHNV and CDR2 YYDKDF (reference sequence). V lost 3 bases to trimming and J lost 0 bases, with 10 bases between them. CDR3 size: 15 residues.